This T cell receptor (beta chain) was captured in a study of cytomegalovirus exposure and HLA in healthy donors. This PCR relied on a set of 60 Vbeta primers and 13 Jbeta primers. Generated by immunoSEQ multiplex PCR, the TCRdb table keeps only in-frame clones and is missing some. The table shows 190,000 or so clones, with around 83% occurring only once. This clonotype was obtained from a man aged 45-65 years in good health and CMV-seronegative. The sequenced material came from PBMCs.

The CDR3 DNA follows: TGTGCCAGCAGCTTTGGTGTAACCCAGACTAATGAAAAACTGTTTTTT. Its protein product is CASSFGVTQTNEKLFF. V gene TRBV28 combines with J gene TRBJ1-4; D gene uncertain. Germline V gene data show CDR1 as MDHEN and CDR2 as SYDVKM. The V end was cut by 6 bases, the J end by 2 bases, with 16 bases between. The CDR3 is 16 residues long.